This TCR beta chain was documented in a study of glioma-infiltrating T cells after dendritic cell vaccination. CDR1 and CDR2 from the germline V gene are SNHLY and FYNNEI. V dropped 0 bases and J dropped 10; count of bases not matched to a gene: 10. This CDR3 comprises 15 residues. Only in-frame clones appear in the TCRdb table, and some are missing; sequencing was by immunoSEQ multiplex PCR. Of some 38,000 clones detected, roughly 79% appear once; the ten largest clones hold 7.8%. This clone has just a few counts. Specimen: blood, collected before dendritic cell vaccination. The clonotype comes from a human donor with glioblastoma. The V gene is TRBV2, the J gene TRBJ2-3; 7 bases fit TRBD2. The CDR3 sequence is CASSEAASLGGSQYF. CDR3 sequence (DNA): TGTGCCAGCAGTGAAGCCGCGAGTCTGGGGGGGTCGCAGTATTTT.